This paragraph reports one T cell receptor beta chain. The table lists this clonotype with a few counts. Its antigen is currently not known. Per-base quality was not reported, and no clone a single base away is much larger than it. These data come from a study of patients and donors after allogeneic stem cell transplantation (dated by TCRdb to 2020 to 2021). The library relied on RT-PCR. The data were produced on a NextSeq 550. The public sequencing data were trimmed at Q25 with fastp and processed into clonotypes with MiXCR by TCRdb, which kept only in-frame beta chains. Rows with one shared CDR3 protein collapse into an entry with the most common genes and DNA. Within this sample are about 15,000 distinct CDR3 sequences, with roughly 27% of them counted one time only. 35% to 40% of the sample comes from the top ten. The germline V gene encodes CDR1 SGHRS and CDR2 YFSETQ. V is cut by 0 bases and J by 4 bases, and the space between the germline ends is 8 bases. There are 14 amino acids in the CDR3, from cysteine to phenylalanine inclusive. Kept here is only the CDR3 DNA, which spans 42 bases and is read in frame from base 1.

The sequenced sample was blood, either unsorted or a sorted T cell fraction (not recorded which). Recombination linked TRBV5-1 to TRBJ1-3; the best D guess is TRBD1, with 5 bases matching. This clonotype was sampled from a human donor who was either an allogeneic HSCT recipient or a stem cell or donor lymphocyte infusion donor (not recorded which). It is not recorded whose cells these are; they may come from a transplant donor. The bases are TGCGCCAGCAGCTTGGGGACATCAGGAAACACCATATATTTT. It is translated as CASSLGTSGNTIYF.